Below, 19 T cell receptor beta chains from the same sample are listed, as sequenced in a study of T cells in Graves' hyperthyroidism and ophthalmopathy. Authors of the study amplified TCR beta CDR3 regions from RNA transcripts. With the HTBI primer set, the TCR CDR3 went through a first round of RT-PCR. TCRdb called the multiplex PCR reads again in MiXCR, with one record for every CDR3 protein. There are hundreds of thousands of distinct CDR3 sequences in the sample; about 45% occur only once, and more than 7% lies in the top ten. The specimen was peripheral blood or thyroid tissue (not recorded which). Receptors originate from an adult man with Graves' disease, either hyperthyroidism or ophthalmopathy (not recorded which).

The table lists this clonotype with a count of one. The chain recombines TRBV7-2 with TRBJ1-3; no definite D call. Germline V gene lookup returns CDR1 SGHTA and CDR2 FQGNSA. This CDR3 region has 16 residues. V lost 3 bases to trimming and J lost 4 bases, with 16 bases between them. CDR3 bases: TGTGCCAGCAGCTTGCGGTGGGGAGTAGCGGGAAACACCATATATTTT. Protein sequence: CASSLRWGVAGNTIYF.

The CDR3 nucleotides are TGTGCCAGCAGTTCGCCGGGACAGGGAAGCTCCTATAATTCACCCCTCCACTTT. Its protein is CASSSPGQGSSYNSPLHF. V gene TRBV7-8 combines with J gene TRBJ1-6; 9 bases fit TRBD1. J was trimmed by 0 bases and V by 6 bases; bases with no gene match: 9. Per the germline V gene, CDR1 is SGHVS and CDR2 is FQNEAQ. This CDR3 spans 18 amino acids.

The chain has TRBV29-1 and TRBJ1-2; D unclear. Trimming took off 8 bases at V and 2 bases at J, with 12 bases between the two ends. The CDR3 consists of 12 residues. Per the germline V gene, CDR1 is SQVTM and CDR2 is ANQGSEA. CDR3 in DNA: TGCAGCTCCTATACGGGGAACTATGGCTACACCTTC. Translation gives CSSYTGNYGYTF.

The gene calls are TRBV14 and TRBJ2-7; D not certain. The germline V and J ends were trimmed by 4 bases and 11 bases, with 18 bases remaining between them. The CDR3 has 13 amino acids. The germline gives CDR1 SGHDN, CDR2 FVKESK. CDR3 loop: CASSRSQGYQEYF. The DNA for the CDR3 is TGTGCCAGCAGCCGCTCTCAAGGGTATCAGGAGTACTTC.

As regards this clonotype: A much bigger clone sits one base away, suggesting this may be a read error. V and J are TRBV7-9 and TRBJ2-7; 8 bases line up with TRBD1. The germline CDR1 and CDR2 sequences are SEHNR and FQNEAQ (reference sequence). The CDR3 consists of 13 residues. CDR3 in amino acids: CASSAGTGYGQYF. CDR3 nucleotide sequence: TGTGCCAGCAGCGCAGGGACAGGCTACGGGCAGTACTTC.

At least ten counts were recorded for this clonotype. This chain joins TRBV29-1 and TRBJ2-5; D is perhaps TRBD1 (5 bases). With 1 base removed from V and 4 bases from J, the gap between germline ends came to 10 bases. The germline V gene has CDR1 SQVTM and CDR2 ANQGSEA. This CDR3 is 13 amino acids long. Here the CDR3 reads CSVEANRGETQYF. DNA of the CDR3: TGCAGCGTTGAAGCGAATAGGGGAGAGACCCAGTACTTC.

The chain links TRBV2 to TRBJ1-2, with 9 positions matching TRBD1. V shed 6 bases, J shed 6 bases, and the junction held 8 bases outside the gene matches. The germline gives CDR1 SNHLY, CDR2 FYNNEI. The CDR3 consists of 14 residues. The DNA of the CDR3 is TGTGCCAGCAGCGCTGGGACAGGGAGAGATGGCTACACCTTC. Its protein product is CASSAGTGRDGYTF.

The V call is TRBV7-9, the J call TRBJ2-7; 7 bases match TRBD2. CDR1 is SEHNR and CDR2 is FQNEAQ in the germline V gene (reference sequence). The CDR3 has 13 amino acids. The trim removed 7 bases at V and 5 bases at J, leaving 8 bases unmatched. CDR3 sequence: CASTSGGVDEQYF. CDR3 nucleotide sequence: TGTGCCAGCACCTCGGGGGGAGTCGACGAGCAGTACTTC.

The rearrangement joins TRBV7-6 to TRBJ1-1; 8 nucleotides align to TRBD1. The length of the CDR3 is 13 residues. V was pared by 6 bases and J by 6 bases, with 6 bases of the junction left unmatched. Looked up from germline, CDR1 is SGHVS and CDR2 is FNYEAQ. CDR3 nucleotides: TGTGCCAGCAGTTCCGCAGGGGGCCCTGAAGCTTTCTTT. Protein: CASSSAGGPEAFF.

Only a few counts were recorded for this clonotype. The rearrangement links TRBV6-5 to TRBJ2-7; possibly TRBD1 for D (5 bases). V was clipped by 6 bases and J by 4 bases, with 19 bases between them. The CDR3 spans 15 residues. CDR1 and CDR2 from the germline V gene are MNHEY and SVGAGI. The CDR3 sequence: CASSTPPHRSYEQYF. The CDR3, as DNA: TGTGCCAGCAGCACCCCGCCACACAGGAGTTACGAGCAGTACTTC.

This clonotype was seen repeatedly, ten times or more. The chain has TRBV25-1 and TRBJ1-2; D gene ambiguous. Germline V gene data show CDR1 as MGHDK and CDR2 as SYGVNS. This CDR3 spans 13 amino acids. The V end lost 5 bases, the J end lost 4 bases, and 11 bases lay between the germline ends. CDR3 region: CASSTTTVYGYTF. The CDR3, as DNA: TGTGCCAGCAGTACCACGACGGTCTATGGCTACACCTTC.

The rearrangement uses TRBV24-1 and TRBJ1-2; no clear D. In germline, CDR1 is KGHDR, CDR2 SFDVKD. Trimming removed 10 bases from V and 7 bases from J, with 15 bases in between. The length of the CDR3 is 12 residues. CDR3 loop: CATRVQLSGYTF. CDR3 coding DNA: TGTGCCACACGTGTACAGTTATCTGGCTACACCTTC.

This clonotype has only a few counts. The genes are TRBV29-1 and TRBJ1-1, with 9 bases matching TRBD1. Germline-derived CDR1 and CDR2 are SQVTM and ANQGSEA. This CDR3 region has 13 residues. J was trimmed by 5 bases and V by 4 bases; bases with no gene match: 5. The CDR3: CSVVQGARTEAFF. CDR3 coding DNA: TGCAGCGTTGTACAGGGGGCGAGGACTGAAGCTTTCTTT.

The chain joins TRBV7-9 to TRBJ2-6, with D uncertain. Trimming shortened V by 3 bases and J by 4 bases, and 4 bases separated the two germline ends. The CDR3 runs 13 residues. Germline V gene sequence: CDR1 SEHNR, CDR2 FQNEAQ (reference sequence). Here the CDR3 DNA reads TGTGCCAGCAGCTTCCGGGGGGCCAACGTCCTGACTTTC. Translating gives CASSFRGANVLTF.

This clonotype has only a few counts. CDR3 bases: TGTGCCAGCAGTCCAGCAGGGGGTCTCGGGCAGTACTTC. Amino acids: CASSPAGGLGQYF. This rearrangement joins TRBV12-3 or TRBV12-4 to TRBJ2-7; 7 bases fit TRBD1. There are 13 residues in the CDR3. V lost 5 bases, J lost 9 bases, and 10 bases stayed unmatched.

The chain couples TRBV7-9 to TRBJ1-2; D unclear. Germline assignment: CDR1 SEHNR and CDR2 FQNEAQ (reference sequence). Trimming removed 5 bases at V and 2 bases at J, with 15 bases between. The CDR3 covers 15 residues. CDR3 sequence: CASSLAGVANYGYTF. Written as DNA, the CDR3 is TGTGCCAGCAGCCTTGCAGGAGTGGCCAACTATGGCTACACCTTC.

V and J are TRBV10-2 and TRBJ1-3; no clear D. Near its end, the DNA agrees better with TRBJ1-1, so the J call may be wrong. The CDR3 is 12 residues long. Germline CDR1 and CDR2: WSHSY and SAAADI. The CDR3 bases are TGCGCCAGCAGTGACAGCAACACTGAAGCTTTCTTT. This gives the protein CASSDSNTEAFF.

This clonotype was seen repeatedly, ten times or more. The rearrangement joins TRBV10-3 to TRBJ1-3; the D is unclear. The V end was cut by 7 bases, the J end by 1 base, with 11 bases between. This CDR3 has 14 amino acids. CDR1 and CDR2 (germline): ENHRY, SYGVKD. DNA for the CDR3: TGTGCCATCATTCCAGCTCTGTCTGGAAACACCATATATTTT. Translated: CAIIPALSGNTIYF.

The rearrangement joins TRBV24-1 to TRBJ1-2; possibly TRBD1 for D (5 bases). The CDR3 has 14 amino acids. Germline V lookup: CDR1 KGHDR, CDR2 SFDVKD. V dropped 11 bases and J dropped 8 bases, with 23 bases sitting between them. For the CDR3, the DNA is TGTGCCAGTATCGTAGCGGGGCCCGAGGCCGGCTACACCTTC. This translates into CASIVAGPEAGYTF.